This passage covers 22 T cell receptor beta chains from one sample sequenced in a study of cytomegalovirus exposure and HLA in healthy donors. The PCR was carried out with 60 Vbeta primers and 13 Jbeta primers. Sequenced by immunoSEQ multiplex PCR; TCRdb stores in-frame clones only, minus some. The sample data list 100,000 to 150,000 clones. Sequences were obtained from PBMCs. The receptors come from a woman in her 40s in good health and CMV-seronegative.

V is TRBV6-5 and J is TRBJ2-7; maybe TRBD2 (7 bases). CDR3 length: 16 residues. V was clipped by 2 bases and J by 4 bases, with 18 bases between them. The germline V gene encodes CDR1 MNHEY and CDR2 SVGAGI. For the CDR3, the DNA is TGTGCCAGCAGTTACGGGGTGAAGGGGGGGTGGTACGAGCAGTACTTC. It yields the protein CASSYGVKGGWYEQYF.

CDR3 coding DNA: TGTGCCAGTATTGCGACAGGGTGGAATGAGCAGTTCTTC. Translating gives CASIATGWNEQFF. This chain uses TRBV19 with TRBJ2-1; 7 bases align to TRBD1. Trimming removed 7 bases from V and 7 bases from J; junction bases left unmatched: 7. The CDR3 runs 13 residues. Germline CDR1 is LNHDA and CDR2 is SQIVND (reference sequence).

This chain joins TRBV30 and TRBJ1-6, with unresolved D. The CDR3 totals 13 residues. V lost 5 bases to trimming and J lost 8 bases, with 13 bases between them. Germline V CDR1 and CDR2: GTSNPN, SVGIG (reference sequence). CDR3 amino acids: CAWGGRRDSPLHF. In nucleotides, the CDR3 is TGTGCCTGGGGCGGTCGGAGGGATTCACCCCTCCACTTT.

V usage is TRBV4-3 and J usage is TRBJ2-5, with 8 bases fitting TRBD1. Unmatched junction bases numbered 13, after V lost 2 bases and J lost 5 bases. Per the germline V gene, CDR1 is LGHNA and CDR2 is YSLEER. This CDR3 region has 17 residues. The CDR3 nucleotides are TGCGCCAGCAGCCAAAACCCCCCAGGACAGGGTGGGGAGACCCAGTACTTC. Translated, it gives CASSQNPPGQGGETQYF.

The rearrangement uses TRBV9 and TRBJ1-2; 7 bases match TRBD1. Germline V gene data show CDR1 as SGDLS and CDR2 as YYNGEE. The CDR3 consists of 15 residues. V was pared by 0 bases and J by 2 bases, with 4 bases of the junction left unmatched. CDR3 DNA: TGTGCCAGCAGCGTAGGACAGGGAGGAAACTATGGCTACACCTTC. This sequence encodes CASSVGQGGNYGYTF.

This chain links TRBV9 with TRBJ2-5, with 7 bases matching TRBD1. V trimming: 4 bases; J trimming: 4 bases; junction bases outside the gene matches: 4. CDR3 length: 13 amino acids. Germline-derived CDR1 and CDR2 are SGDLS and YYNGEE. CDR3 coding DNA: TGTGCCAGCAGCAGGGGGCGGTCAGAGACCCAGTACTTC. Amino acids: CASSRGRSETQYF.

The CDR3 region has the DNA TGTGCCACCCGGACAGGGGAATCTTCAGCTAATGAAAAACTGTTTTTT. Translated, it gives CATRTGESSANEKLFF. The chain couples TRBV10-3 to TRBJ1-4; 9 bases line up with TRBD1. Germline assignment: CDR1 ENHRY and CDR2 SYGVKD. The CDR3 loop spans 16 amino acids. The V and J ends lost 10 bases and 3 bases, in that order; junction bases with no gene match: 12.

The chain combines TRBV7-3 with TRBJ2-5; maybe TRBD2 (5 bases). The length of the CDR3 is 13 residues. The V end was cut by 2 bases, the J end by 7 bases, with 11 bases between. Germline V gene lookup returns CDR1 SGHTA and CDR2 FQGTGA. The CDR3 coding sequence is TGTGCCAGCAGCTTAGAGGCCCGGGGGACCCAGTACTTC. It is translated as CASSLEARGTQYF.

V usage is TRBV11-2 and J usage is TRBJ2-2; TRBD2 might be the D (7 bases). Germline V gene data show CDR1 as SGHAT and CDR2 as FQNNGV. Trimming removed 5 bases from V and 3 bases from J, with 13 bases in between. The length of the CDR3 is 15 residues. CDR3 DNA sequence: TGTGCCAGCAGCCTTACAGGGAGGGACACCGGGGAGCTGTTTTTT. Its translation: CASSLTGRDTGELFF. The full variable domain, its missing parts supplied by reference TRBV11-2 and TRBJ2-2, is EAGVAQSPRYKIIEKRQSVAFWCNPISGHATLYWYQQILGQGPKLLIQFQNNGVVDDSQLPKDRFSAERLKGVDSTLKIQPAKLEDSAVYLCASSLTGRDTGELFFGEGSRLTVL.

V usage is TRBV27 and J usage is TRBJ1-2, with 10 bases that match TRBD1. CDR1 and CDR2 (germline): MNHEY, SMNVEV (reference sequence). The CDR3 covers 13 residues. V shed 6 bases, J shed 4 bases, and the junction held 2 bases outside the gene matches. The CDR3 bases are TGTGCCAGCAGACGGACAGGGGGCTATGGCTACACCTTC. Amino acids: CASRRTGGYGYTF.

The genes are TRBV27 and TRBJ1-1, with D possibly being TRBD1 (5 bases). CDR1 is MNHEY, CDR2 SMNVEV, per germline (reference sequence). V lost 3 bases to trimming and J lost 0 bases, with 14 bases between them. There are 16 residues in the CDR3. The CDR3 loop reads CASSFFVTAMNTEAFF. In DNA form, the CDR3 reads TGTGCCAGCAGTTTCTTTGTGACAGCTATGAACACTGAAGCTTTCTTT.

CDR3 DNA sequence: TGTGCCAGCTCGCGGACAGGGGATGGGGATCAGCCCCAGCATTTT. Its translation is CASSRTGDGDQPQHF. The V gene is TRBV18, the J gene TRBJ1-5; 9 positions match TRBD1. The CDR3 has 15 amino acids. Trimming took 6 bases from V and 5 from J; bases not matched to a gene: 8. Germline CDR1 and CDR2: KGHSH and LQKENI.

The V and J genes are TRBV14 and TRBJ2-2; D not resolved. Trimming stripped 0 bases from V and 7 bases from J, with 9 bases between. CDR3 length equals 14 residues. CDR1 is SGHDN, CDR2 FVKESK, per germline. This CDR3 reads CASSQDGSVGELFF. The CDR3 DNA follows: TGTGCCAGCAGCCAAGATGGTAGTGTCGGGGAGCTGTTTTTT.

The rearrangement links TRBV6-1 to TRBJ2-7; tentatively, D is TRBD2 (8 bases). The germline CDR1 and CDR2 sequences are MNHNS and SASEGT. Trimming removed 2 bases at V and 11 bases at J, with 16 bases between. There are 13 residues in the CDR3. The CDR3 is CASSEPGRGREYF. CDR3 nucleotide sequence: TGTGCCAGCAGTGAACCCGGGAGGGGGCGGGAGTACTTC.

The chain employs TRBV9 and TRBJ1-2, with D maybe TRBD1 (5 bases). The length of the CDR3 is 17 residues. V lost 0 bases to trimming and J lost 9 bases, with 24 bases between them. Germline lookup yields CDR1 SGDLS and CDR2 YYNGEE. The CDR3 spells CASSVDPLGQLERSYTF. Here the CDR3 DNA reads TGTGCCAGCAGCGTAGACCCCCTGGGGCAGCTCGAACGCAGCTACACCTTC.

The chain couples TRBV5-1 to TRBJ1-2; D possibly corresponds to TRBD1 (6 bases). CDR1 and CDR2 from the germline V gene are SGHRS and YFSETQ. The length of the CDR3 is 13 residues. Trimming pared 2 bases from V and 3 bases from J, leaving 8 bases between. In nucleotides, the CDR3 is TGCGCCAGCAGCTTTAGACAGGACTATGGCTACACCTTC. Translation gives CASSFRQDYGYTF. Using reference TRBV5-1 and TRBJ1-2 for the parts outside the CDR3, the full variable domain is KAGVTQTPRYLIKTRGQQVTLSCSPISGHRSVSWYQQTPGQGLQFLFEYFSETQRNKGNFPGRFSGRQFSNSRSEMNVSTLELGDSALYLCASSFRQDYGYTFGSGTRLTVV.

J is TRBJ1-5 and V is TRBV5-8, with D unclear. This CDR3 contains 17 residues. Germline-derived CDR1 and CDR2 are SGHTS and YDEGEE. Trimming stripped 6 bases from V and 2 bases from J, with 21 bases between. The CDR3 is CASTSKRGGSRNQPQHF. In DNA, the CDR3 is TGTGCCAGCACCTCAAAGCGGGGAGGGTCGCGCAATCAGCCCCAGCATTTT.

V and J are TRBV28 and TRBJ1-1, with TRBD1 matching 9 bases. CDR3 length equals 15 residues. CDR1 and CDR2 (germline): MDHEN, SYDVKM. The trim removed 5 bases at V and 5 bases at J, leaving 9 bases unmatched. As DNA, the CDR3 is TGTGCCAGCAGTGGCCCTGGGACAGGGACTACTGAAGCTTTCTTT. Amino acid sequence: CASSGPGTGTTEAFF.

As regards this clone: The same CDR3 also results from other DNA sequences found in this sample. The gene calls are TRBV4-1 and TRBJ1-1, with D unresolved. CDR3 length: 14 amino acids. Trimming took off 3 bases at V and 3 bases at J, with 11 bases between the two ends. The germline V gene has CDR1 MGHRA and CDR2 YSYEKL. The CDR3 nucleotides are TGCGCCAGCAGCCAGGGCCCGAGGGACACTGAAGCTTTCTTT. This sequence encodes CASSQGPRDTEAFF.

V usage is TRBV7-6 and J usage is TRBJ2-7; D is unresolved. The CDR3 extends over 14 amino acids. Germline assignment: CDR1 SGHVS and CDR2 FNYEAQ. V was trimmed by 1 base and J by 0 bases, leaving 7 bases between them. The CDR3 region has the DNA TGTGCCAGCAGCTTAGGTGTCAGCTCCTACGAGCAGTACTTC. Its translation: CASSLGVSSYEQYF. Supplemented by reference TRBV7-6 and TRBJ2-7, the full variable domain reads GAGVSQSPRYKVTKRGQDVALRCDPISGHVSLYWYRQALGQGPEFLTYFNYEAQQDKSGLPNDRFSAERPEGSISTLTIQRTEQRDSAMYRCASSLGVSSYEQYFGPGTRLTVT.

V gene TRBV7-3 combines with J gene TRBJ2-3; the D gene is possibly TRBD1 (7 bases). Deletions cut 5 bases from V and 3 bases from J, with 15 bases between. Germline loops: CDR1 SGHTA, CDR2 FQGTGA. The CDR3 totals 15 residues. For the CDR3, the DNA is TGTGCCAGCAGCCGGAGGGACAGCTGGACAGATACGCAGTATTTT. Protein: CASSRRDSWTDTQYF.

The chain's CDR3 is CASSLNRGGQPQHF. The CDR3 DNA sequence: TGTGCCAGCAGCTTGAACAGGGGGGGTCAGCCCCAGCATTTT. The V call is TRBV5-5, the J call TRBJ1-5; 8 bases are a match to TRBD1. The CDR3 sequence is 14 residues long. Germline trimming cut 1 base from V and 6 bases from J; bases unmatched to any gene: 3. Germline V gene sequence: CDR1 SGHKS, CDR2 YYEKEE (reference sequence).